These 22 T cell receptor beta chains originate from one sample sequenced in a study of blood T cell repertoires in COVID-19. The protocol was immunoSEQ multiplex PCR, while the TCRdb copy is restricted to in-frame clones and leaves out a portion. The sample has about 220,000 clones; around 87% are singletons. Source material: PBMCs or T cells enriched from blood (not recorded which). All receptors derive from a man aged 25 to 40 who had been exposed to COVID-19.

The rearrangement uses TRBV19 and TRBJ1-5, with D possibly being TRBD1 (5 bases). Germline lookup yields CDR1 LNHDA and CDR2 SQIVND (reference sequence). Trimming stripped 4 bases from V and 5 bases from J, with 9 bases between. The CDR3 spans 13 residues. The CDR3 region is CASSNDRDQPQHF. CDR3 nucleotides: TGTGCCAGTAGTAATGACAGAGATCAGCCCCAGCATTTT.

The count of this clone is one. The J gene is TRBJ1-6, the V gene TRBV5-8; D possibly corresponds to TRBD1 (6 bases). The V gene's germline CDR1 is SGHTS and CDR2 YDEGEE. This CDR3 has 13 residues. Trimming shortened V by 3 bases and J by 7 bases, and 8 bases separated the two germline ends. Written as DNA, the CDR3 is TGTGCCAGCAGCTACAGGGCCAATTCACCCCTCCACTTT. As protein: CASSYRANSPLHF.

The chain is built from TRBV6-5 and TRBJ2-5, with 7 nucleotides matching TRBD1. With 5 bases clipped from V and 2 bases from J, the junction kept 5 bases outside the gene matches. Germline V lookup: CDR1 MNHEY, CDR2 SVGAGI. There are 14 residues in the CDR3. The CDR3: CASSRSDRQETQYF. The CDR3 DNA sequence: TGTGCCAGCAGTCGGTCGGACAGGCAAGAGACCCAGTACTTC.

This clone appeared a single time. The chain joins TRBV4-1 to TRBJ2-1, with a tentative D call TRBD1 (6 bases). Germline V gene lookup returns CDR1 MGHRA and CDR2 YSYEKL. CDR3 length equals 16 residues. V gave up 5 bases and J gave up 8 bases, with 22 bases separating them. The CDR3: CASSLRVGIEGDEQFF. CDR3 sequence (DNA): TGCGCCAGCAGCTTAAGAGTAGGGATTGAGGGGGATGAGCAGTTCTTC.

The V and J genes are TRBV2 and TRBJ2-5, with 10 bases aligning to TRBD2. This CDR3 contains 16 residues. The V gene's germline CDR1 is SNHLY and CDR2 FYNNEI. V trimming: 2 bases; J trimming: 5 bases; junction bases outside the gene matches: 8. The CDR3 sequence: CASSEKASGGGETQYF. The CDR3 DNA sequence: TGTGCCAGCAGTGAAAAGGCTAGCGGGGGAGGGGAGACCCAGTACTTC.

The chain employs TRBV24-1 and TRBJ1-2; 8 positions agree with TRBD1. CDR3 size: 13 residues. Germline V gene data show CDR1 as KGHDR and CDR2 as SFDVKD. V was clipped by 6 bases and J by 5 bases; unmatched bases: 4. CDR3 residues: CATSPGQDYGYTF. The DNA for the CDR3 is TGTGCCACCAGTCCGGGACAGGATTATGGCTACACCTTC.

This clone was detected only once. The rearrangement uses TRBV9 and TRBJ1-1; D remains ambiguous. Germline V lookup: CDR1 SGDLS, CDR2 YYNGEE. Trimming took off 0 bases at V and 1 base at J, with 13 bases between the two ends. This CDR3 comprises 16 residues. The CDR3 loop reads CASSVGTGFANTEAFF. The CDR3 nucleotides are TGTGCCAGCAGCGTAGGGACGGGGTTTGCGAACACTGAAGCTTTCTTT.

The chain uses TRBV7-6 and TRBJ1-2, with TRBD1 identical over 8 bases. V was pared by 1 base and J by 4 bases, with 5 bases of the junction left unmatched. The CDR3 contains 15 residues. CDR1 and CDR2 (germline): SGHVS, FNYEAQ. This CDR3 reads CASSLVSGGAYGYTF. The DNA for the CDR3 is TGTGCCAGCAGCTTAGTCTCAGGGGGCGCCTATGGCTACACCTTC.

This rearrangement joins TRBV2 to TRBJ1-5; TRBD1 matches 7 bases. V gave up 4 bases and J gave up 6 bases; unmatched junction bases: 6. This CDR3 spans 14 amino acids. Germline V gene data show CDR1 as SNHLY and CDR2 as FYNNEI. The CDR3 loop is CASSGQGQSQPQHF. The CDR3 DNA reads as TGTGCCAGCAGTGGACAGGGACAGAGTCAGCCCCAGCATTTT.

The V and J genes are TRBV4-2 and TRBJ2-7, with D tentatively TRBD2 (6 bases). Germline-derived CDR1 and CDR2 are LGHNA and YNFKEQ. This CDR3 spans 15 amino acids. V lost 4 bases and J 0 bases, leaving 13 bases between the germline ends. CDR3 nucleotides: TGTGCCAGCAGCCGAACGCGGGACCCCTCCTACGAGCAGTACTTC. Translating it yields CASSRTRDPSYEQYF.

In its sample, this clone was seen once. The V call is TRBV11-1, the J call TRBJ2-3; D may be TRBD2 (7 bases). Germline V lookup: CDR1 SGHAT, CDR2 FQDESV (reference sequence). The CDR3 is 16 residues long. Trimming removed 0 bases from V and 6 bases from J, with 16 bases in between. The CDR3 spells CASSLAAGARMDTQYF. DNA for the CDR3: TGTGCCAGCAGCTTAGCGGCGGGGGCTAGGATGGATACGCAGTATTTT.

The chain combines TRBV2 with TRBJ2-1, with 9 bases fitting TRBD2. Trimming cost V 5 bases and J 3 bases; bases outside gene matches: 5. From germline, CDR1 is SNHLY and CDR2 FYNNEI. CDR3 size: 15 residues. The CDR3 nucleotides are TGTGCCAGCAGTCCGACTAGCGGAAACTACAATGAGCAGTTCTTC. It codes for CASSPTSGNYNEQFF.

This clone is a singleton in its sample. This chain uses TRBV19 with TRBJ1-1; TRBD1 matches 8 bases. With 0 bases clipped from V and 2 bases from J, the junction kept 8 bases outside the gene matches. This CDR3 contains 17 residues. Germline V gives CDR1 LNHDA, CDR2 SQIVND (reference sequence). Written as DNA, the CDR3 is TGTGCCAGTAGTATAGATCGAGGGACAGGACATAACACTGAAGCTTTCTTT. Amino acid sequence: CASSIDRGTGHNTEAFF. Full variable domain (remainder filled in from reference TRBV19 and TRBJ1-1): DGGITQSPKYLFRKEGQNVTLSCEQNLNHDAMYWYRQDPGQGLRLIYYSQIVNDFQKGDIAEGYSVSREKKESFPLTVTSAQKNPTAFYLCASSIDRGTGHNTEAFFGQGTRLTVV.

J is TRBJ1-1 and V is TRBV7-2; 9 nucleotides agree with TRBD1. J gave up 0 bases and V 5 bases, and 10 bases lay outside the gene matches. Per the germline V gene, CDR1 is SGHTA and CDR2 is FQGNSA. This CDR3 comprises 17 residues. The CDR3 reads CASSPRDRVVVNTEAFF. The CDR3 DNA follows: TGTGCCAGCAGCCCCCGGGACAGGGTCGTTGTGAACACTGAAGCTTTCTTT.

CDR3 sequence (DNA): TGCAGCGTTGAACACCCCGGGGCAACAGGGAGGGTGGCTTTCTTT. As protein: CSVEHPGATGRVAFF. The chain links TRBV29-1 to TRBJ1-1, with D tentatively TRBD1 (6 bases). The V gene's germline CDR1 is SQVTM and CDR2 ANQGSEA. The CDR3 totals 15 residues. The ends were cut back, 2 bases at V and 11 bases at J, with 24 bases in the middle.

The rearrangement links TRBV5-4 to TRBJ1-1, with a weak D call TRBD1 (6 bases). This CDR3 has 14 residues. The V gene lost 0 bases and the J gene lost 6 bases, with 12 bases spanning the gap. In germline, CDR1 is SGHNT, CDR2 YYREEE (reference sequence). This chain's CDR3 is CASSLVKAGAEAFF. CDR3 sequence (DNA): TGTGCCAGCAGCTTGGTCAAGGCAGGGGCTGAAGCTTTCTTT.

The chain uses TRBV3-1 (or the pseudogene TRBV3-2) and TRBJ2-2, with 7 nucleotides matching TRBD2. The germline V gene has CDR1 LGHDT and CDR2 YNNKEL (reference sequence). J gave up 5 bases and V 4 bases, and 4 bases lay outside the gene matches. This CDR3 has 14 residues. The DNA for the CDR3 is TGTGCCAGCAGCCGAGTACTAGCGACCGGGGAGCTGTTTTTT. This gives the protein CASSRVLATGELFF.

The chain is built from TRBV10-2 and TRBJ2-3; TRBD2 matches 12 bases. This CDR3 region has 15 residues. Germline assignment: CDR1 WSHSY and CDR2 SAAADI. V gave up 2 bases and J gave up 3 bases; unmatched junction bases: 0. The CDR3 bases are TGCGCCAGCAGTGAGGGACTAGCGGGAACAGATACGCAGTATTTT. This gives the protein CASSEGLAGTDTQYF.

V gene TRBV11-3 combines with J gene TRBJ2-3; 13 bases align to TRBD2. V trimming: 1 base; J trimming: 5 bases; junction bases outside the gene matches: 9. This CDR3 has 18 amino acids. Per germline, CDR1 SGHNT and CDR2 YENEEA. The CDR3 coding sequence is TGTGCCAGCAGCTTAGTGGCGGAACTAGCGGGGGGGGGAGATACGCAGTATTTT. The encoded protein is CASSLVAELAGGGDTQYF. Full variable domain (missing parts from reference TRBV11-3 and TRBJ2-3): EAGVVQSPRYKIIEKKQPVAFWCNPISGHNTLYWYLQNLGQGPELLIRYENEEAVDDSQLPKDRFSAERLKGVDSTLKIQPAELGDSAVYLCASSLVAELAGGGDTQYFGPGTRLTVL.

J is TRBJ1-1 and V is TRBV7-2; D gene ambiguous. Trimming took 1 base from V and 5 from J, leaving 14 bases between them. Germline V gene data show CDR1 as SGHTA and CDR2 as FQGNSA. The CDR3 runs 15 residues. CDR3 sequence: CASSLVAGASTEAFF. For the CDR3, the DNA is TGTGCCAGCAGCTTAGTAGCGGGCGCGAGTACTGAAGCTTTCTTT.

The CDR3 protein is CASSLVTAGPSYEQYF. The CDR3 DNA reads TGTGCCAGCAGCTTAGTAACTGCGGGACCCTCCTACGAGCAGTACTTC. The rearrangement links TRBV7-8 to TRBJ2-7; TRBD2 might be the D (6 bases). Germline V gene data show CDR1 as SGHVS and CDR2 as FQNEAQ. V dropped 1 base and J dropped 0 bases, with 13 bases sitting between them. CDR3 length: 16 residues.

This chain links TRBV12-5 with TRBJ1-4, with a weak D call TRBD1 (5 bases). The CDR3 sequence is 16 residues long. Germline V lookup: CDR1 LGHNT, CDR2 FRNRAP. V lost 4 bases and J 5 bases, leaving 17 bases between the germline ends. CDR3 DNA: TGTGCTAGTGGTTCGGGGGAAGTGGGGTTGAATGAAAAACTGTTTTTT. It codes for CASGSGEVGLNEKLFF.